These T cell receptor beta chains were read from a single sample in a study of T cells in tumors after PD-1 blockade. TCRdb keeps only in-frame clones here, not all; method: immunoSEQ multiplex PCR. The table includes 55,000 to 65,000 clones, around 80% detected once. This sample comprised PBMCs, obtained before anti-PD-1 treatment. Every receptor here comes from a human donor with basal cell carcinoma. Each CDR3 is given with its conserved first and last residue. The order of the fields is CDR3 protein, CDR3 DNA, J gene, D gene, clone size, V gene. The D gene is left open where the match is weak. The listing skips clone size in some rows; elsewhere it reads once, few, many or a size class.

CDR3 protein: CASSPIDQGNSPLHF; CDR3 DNA: TGTGCCAGCAGCCCCATTGATCAGGGAAATTCACCCCTCCACTTT; J gene: TRBJ1-6; D gene: .; clone size: few; V gene: TRBV14
CDR3 protein: CASRPDWGSAKNIQYF; CDR3 DNA: TGCGCCAGCAGGCCTGACTGGGGGTCAGCCAAAAACATTCAGTACTTC; J gene: TRBJ2-4; D gene: .; clone size: .; V gene: TRBV4-1
CDR3 protein: CASSLSMSSYNEQFF; CDR3 DNA: TGTGCCAGCAGTTTAAGCATGAGCTCCTACAATGAGCAGTTCTTC; J gene: TRBJ2-1; D gene: .; clone size: .; V gene: TRBV28
CDR3 protein: CASSRGQGRADTQYF; CDR3 DNA: TGTGCCAGCAGCCGAGGACAGGGGCGGGCAGATACGCAGTATTTT; J gene: TRBJ2-3; D gene: TRBD1; clone size: .; V gene: TRBV7-3
CDR3 protein: CASSLVMPGRSNQPQHF; CDR3 DNA: TGTGCCAGCAGCTTAGTAATGCCAGGGAGGAGCAATCAGCCCCAGCATTTT; J gene: TRBJ1-5; D gene: .; clone size: .; V gene: TRBV7-2
CDR3 protein: CASSLGGGGVETQYF; CDR3 DNA: TGTGCCAGCAGCTTAGGTGGCGGGGGGGTTGAGACCCAGTACTTC; J gene: TRBJ2-5; D gene: TRBD2; clone size: .; V gene: TRBV11-3
CDR3 protein: CASTGQGLTEQYF; CDR3 DNA: TGTGCCAGCACCGGACAGGGGTTGACCGAGCAGTACTTC; J gene: TRBJ2-7; D gene: TRBD1; clone size: .; V gene: TRBV27
CDR3 protein: CGVAKNIQYF; CDR3 DNA: TGTGGGGTAGCCAAAAACATTCAGTACTTC; J gene: TRBJ2-4; D gene: .; clone size: .; V gene: TRBV2
CDR3 protein: CASSEGTVGNTIYF; CDR3 DNA: TGTGCCAGCAGTGAAGGGACAGTTGGAAACACCATATATTTT; J gene: TRBJ1-3; D gene: .; clone size: .; V gene: TRBV2
CDR3 protein: CASSLPQRVTQTESYGYTF; CDR3 DNA: TGTGCCAGCAGCCTACCCCAAAGAGTAACCCAGACTGAAAGTTATGGCTACACCTTC; J gene: TRBJ1-2; D gene: .; clone size: .; V gene: TRBV7-2
CDR3 protein: CASSGGGRWTEAFF; CDR3 DNA: TGTGCCAGCAGTGGAGGGGGTCGCTGGACTGAAGCTTTCTTT; J gene: TRBJ1-1; D gene: .; clone size: .; V gene: TRBV27